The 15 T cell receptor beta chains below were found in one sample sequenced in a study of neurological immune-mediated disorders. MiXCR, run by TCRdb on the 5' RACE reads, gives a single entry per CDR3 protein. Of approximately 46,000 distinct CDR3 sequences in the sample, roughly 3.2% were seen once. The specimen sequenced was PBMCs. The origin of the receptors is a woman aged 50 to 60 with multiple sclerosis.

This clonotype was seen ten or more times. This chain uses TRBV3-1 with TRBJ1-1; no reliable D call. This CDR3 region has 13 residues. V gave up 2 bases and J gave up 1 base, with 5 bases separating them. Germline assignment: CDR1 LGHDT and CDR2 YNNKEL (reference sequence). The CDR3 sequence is CASSQKANTEAFF. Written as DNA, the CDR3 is TGTGCCAGCAGCCAAAAGGCGAACACTGAAGCTTTCTTT.

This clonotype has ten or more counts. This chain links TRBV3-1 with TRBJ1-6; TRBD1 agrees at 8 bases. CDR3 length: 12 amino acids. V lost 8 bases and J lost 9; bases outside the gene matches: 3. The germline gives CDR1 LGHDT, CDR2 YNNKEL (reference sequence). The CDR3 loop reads CASGTGGSPLHF. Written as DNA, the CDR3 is TGTGCCAGCGGCACAGGGGGTTCACCCCTCCACTTT. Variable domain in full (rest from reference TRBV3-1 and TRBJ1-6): DTAVSQTPKYLVTQMGNDKSIKCEQNLGHDTMYWYKQDSKKFLKIMFSYNNKELIINETVPNRFSPKSPDKAHLNLHINSLELGDSAVYFCASGTGGSPLHFGNGTRLTVT.

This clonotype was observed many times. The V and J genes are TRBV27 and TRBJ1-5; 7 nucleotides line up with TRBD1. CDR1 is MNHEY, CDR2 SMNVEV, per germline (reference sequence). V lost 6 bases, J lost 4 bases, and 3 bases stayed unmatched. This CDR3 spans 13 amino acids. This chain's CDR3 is CASRGTANQPQHF. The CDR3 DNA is TGTGCCAGCAGGGGGACAGCGAATCAGCCCCAGCATTTT.

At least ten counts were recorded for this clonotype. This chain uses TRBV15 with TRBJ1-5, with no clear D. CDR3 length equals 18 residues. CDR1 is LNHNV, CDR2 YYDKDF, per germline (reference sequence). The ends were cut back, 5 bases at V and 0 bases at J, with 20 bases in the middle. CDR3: CATSEQRQSAYSNQPQHF. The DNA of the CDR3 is TGTGCCACCAGCGAGCAGCGGCAGAGCGCTTATAGCAATCAGCCCCAGCATTTT.

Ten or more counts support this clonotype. CDR3 protein: CASSQGWRGGQGETQYF. CDR3 nucleotides: TGTGCCAGCAGCCAAGGCTGGCGGGGGGGCCAGGGAGAGACCCAGTACTTC. V usage is TRBV3-1 and J usage is TRBJ2-5; 9 bases align to TRBD2. V trimming: 1 base; J trimming: 4 bases; junction bases outside the gene matches: 10. The CDR3 is 17 residues long. Germline V lookup: CDR1 LGHDT, CDR2 YNNKEL (reference sequence).

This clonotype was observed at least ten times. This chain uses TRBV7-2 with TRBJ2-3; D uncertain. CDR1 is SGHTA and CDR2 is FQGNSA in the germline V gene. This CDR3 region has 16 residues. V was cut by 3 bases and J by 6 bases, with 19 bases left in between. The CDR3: CASSLRISLPPDTQYF. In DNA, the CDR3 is TGTGCCAGCAGCTTGAGAATCTCTCTCCCCCCGGATACGCAGTATTTT.

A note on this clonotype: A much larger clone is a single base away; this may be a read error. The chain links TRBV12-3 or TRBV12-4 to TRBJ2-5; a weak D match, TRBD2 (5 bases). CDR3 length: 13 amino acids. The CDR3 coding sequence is TGCGCCAGCAGTTTCCCAGCGGCGGAGAACCAGTACTTC. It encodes CASSFPAAENQYF.

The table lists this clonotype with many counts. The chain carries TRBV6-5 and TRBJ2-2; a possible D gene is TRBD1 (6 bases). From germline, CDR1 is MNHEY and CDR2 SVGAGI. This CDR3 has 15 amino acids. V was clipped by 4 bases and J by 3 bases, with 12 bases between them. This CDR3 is CASSSGTHDTGELFF. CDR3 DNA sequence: TGTGCCAGCAGTTCCGGGACACATGACACCGGGGAGCTGTTTTTT.

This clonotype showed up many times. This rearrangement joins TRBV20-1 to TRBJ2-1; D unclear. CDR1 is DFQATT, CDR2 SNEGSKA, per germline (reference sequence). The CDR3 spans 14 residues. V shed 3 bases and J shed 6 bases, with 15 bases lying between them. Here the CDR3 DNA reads TGCAGTGCTAGTTGGTGGTCCCGCTTCAATGAGCAGTTCTTC. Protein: CSASWWSRFNEQFF.

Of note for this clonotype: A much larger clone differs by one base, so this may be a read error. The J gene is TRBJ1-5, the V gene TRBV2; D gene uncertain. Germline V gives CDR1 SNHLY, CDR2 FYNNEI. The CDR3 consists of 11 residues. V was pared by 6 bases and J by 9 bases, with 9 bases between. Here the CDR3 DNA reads TGTGCCAGCAGCGTCCGGGGGCCCCAGCATTTT. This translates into CASSVRGPQHF.

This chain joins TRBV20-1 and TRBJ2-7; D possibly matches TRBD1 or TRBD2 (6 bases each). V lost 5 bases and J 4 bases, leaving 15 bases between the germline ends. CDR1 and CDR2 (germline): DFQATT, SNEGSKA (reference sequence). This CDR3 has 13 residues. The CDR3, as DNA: TGCAGTGCTCTAAGGTCGGGGGCTTACGAGCAGTACTTC. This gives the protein CSALRSGAYEQYF.

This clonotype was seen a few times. CDR3 nucleotide sequence: TGCAGTGCTAGACTATCAGAGACCCAGTACTTC. It is translated as CSARLSETQYF. This sequence joins TRBV20-1 and TRBJ2-5; D is undetermined. Germline CDR1 is DFQATT and CDR2 is SNEGSKA (reference sequence). The germline V and J ends were trimmed by 2 bases and 4 bases, with 5 bases remaining between them. This CDR3 has 11 amino acids.

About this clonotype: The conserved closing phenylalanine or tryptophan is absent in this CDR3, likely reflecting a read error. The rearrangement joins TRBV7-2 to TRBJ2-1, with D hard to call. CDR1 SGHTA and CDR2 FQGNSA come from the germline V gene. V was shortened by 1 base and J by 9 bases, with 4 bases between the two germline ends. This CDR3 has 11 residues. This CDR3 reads CASSLGFEQFN. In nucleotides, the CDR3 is TGTGCCAGCAGCTTAGGTTTTGAGCAGTTCAAC.

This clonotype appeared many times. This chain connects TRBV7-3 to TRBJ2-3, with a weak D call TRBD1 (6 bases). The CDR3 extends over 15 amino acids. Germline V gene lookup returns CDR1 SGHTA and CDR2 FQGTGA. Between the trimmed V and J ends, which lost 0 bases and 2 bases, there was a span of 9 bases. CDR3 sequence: CASSLTRDITDTQYF. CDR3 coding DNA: TGTGCCAGCAGCTTAACCCGGGACATCACAGATACGCAGTATTTT.

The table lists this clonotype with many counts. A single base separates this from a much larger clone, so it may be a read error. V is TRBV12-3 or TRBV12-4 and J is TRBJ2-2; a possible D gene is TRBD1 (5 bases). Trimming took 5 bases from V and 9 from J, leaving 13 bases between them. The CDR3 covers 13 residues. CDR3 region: CASSIKGARELFF. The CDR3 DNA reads TGTGCCAGCAGTATAAAAGGGGCCCGGGAGCTGTTTTTT.